These T cell receptor beta chains were read from a single sample in a study of blood T cell repertoires in COVID-19. Method: immunoSEQ multiplex PCR; TCRdb's copy keeps in-frame clones and lacks some. The table lists approximately 60,000 clones, approximately 82% of them singletons. The specimen was peripheral blood. The source is a woman older than 75 with acute or convalescent COVID-19. Both conserved end residues are part of each CDR3.

J gene,V gene,CDR3 length,CDR3 protein
TRBJ2-2,TRBV18,13,CASSSRDTGELFF
TRBJ1-6,TRBV6-1,14,CASNRDSYNSPLHF
TRBJ1-1,TRBV28,14,CASSSPLRGAEAFF
TRBJ2-7,TRBV5-1,19,CASSSYPDRVLAGDYEQYF
TRBJ2-3,TRBV30,11,CAWTSGRTQYF
TRBJ2-3,TRBV6-5,15,CASSQTRISTDTQYF
TRBJ2-3,TRBV28,10,CASSLNTQYF
TRBJ2-7,TRBV11-2,12,CASSLDTYEQYF
TRBJ2-1,TRBV4-2,16,CASSQDFGDRVNEQFF
TRBJ2-2,TRBV5-1,17,CASSLVVTSGSYGELFF
TRBJ1-2,TRBV27,13,CASSLHRGVGYTF
TRBJ2-4,TRBV29-1,15,CSVEEEGWAKNIQYF
TRBJ1-2,TRBV18,19,CASSPLLWLREPYVNGYTF
TRBJ2-1,TRBV20-1,16,CSASRAQGLAYNEQFF
TRBJ2-2,TRBV24-1,14,CATSDPGFAGELFF
TRBJ1-1,TRBV27,13,CASSYKMGGEAFF
TRBJ1-5,TRBV6-6,13,CASSSDGVQPQHF
TRBJ2-2,TRBV6-5,15,CASTKSGSKNGELFF
TRBJ1-5,TRBV21-1,18,CASSTSRGYNPHTEPQHF
TRBJ2-3,TRBV28,15,CASSSAGSGTDTQYF
TRBJ1-1,TRBV13,14,CASSDYRVNTEAFF
TRBJ2-3,TRBV27,16,CASSLGQGVSTDTQYF
TRBJ1-1,TRBV19,11,CASFRRTEAFF
TRBJ2-7,TRBV11-2,17,CASSTRTSGGLRYEQYF
TRBJ1-2,TRBV7-6,17,CASSSARPGQAGKSYTF
TRBJ1-2,TRBV9,14,CASSVDAGGEGYTF
TRBJ1-4,TRBV27,15,CASSPSTGWGEKLFF
TRBJ2-7,TRBV3-1/TRBV3-2,13,CASSRTSGGEQYF
TRBJ1-1,TRBV7-2,13,CASSYTGGTEAFF
TRBJ2-3,TRBV2,15,CASSEWGGGTDTQYF
TRBJ2-7,TRBV18,14,CASSPGGSSYEQYF
TRBJ1-3,TRBV5-1,15,CASSLEGDPGNTIYF
TRBJ2-7,TRBV27,17,CASSSPLSTASTYEQYF
TRBJ2-3,TRBV3-1/TRBV3-2,14,CASCRGTYTDTQYF
TRBJ2-1,TRBV9,19,CASSVLGTSGSMPYNEQFF
TRBJ2-2,TRBV12-3/TRBV12-4,13,CASSSVEGGELFF
TRBJ2-7,TRBV29-1,15,CSVEVYRGDTYEQYF
TRBJ2-1,TRBV5-4,15,CASSSRDYSHNEQFF
TRBJ2-7,TRBV14,15,CASTHKVGGLDEQYF
TRBJ2-5,TRBV27,12,CASSLSGETQYF